This T cell receptor (beta chain) was retrieved from a study of PD-L1 blockade in urothelial cancer. Study as a whole: Blood analysis took place 3 weeks (second dose) and 6 weeks after treatment start.

Sequencing used immunoSEQ multiplex PCR; TCRdb keeps in-frame clones, though not all of them. Of about 120,000 clones in the sample, 75% to 95% were seen once. As to this clone: Antigen unknown.

General observations from the study: Durable-benefit patients expanded tumor-associated blood clones more at 3 weeks.

As to time point: peripheral blood 6 weeks after treatment start. There were between 1 and 8 samples from each patient, taken pretreatment and on-treatment. Deletions cut 6 bases from V and 5 bases from J, with 13 bases between. The CDR3 runs to 13 residues. Germline values: CDR1 LGHNT, CDR2 FRNRAP. The clonotype was recovered from a man aged 60 to 69 with urothelial cancer. The gene calls are TRBV12-5 and TRBJ1-1; possibly TRBD1 for D (5 bases). Sequencing was performed on PBMCs, taken around atezolizumab (anti-PD-L1) treatment. The CDR3 DNA reads TGTGCTAGTGGGCCAGAGGGGAGGACTGAAGCTTTCTTT. Translation: CASGPEGRTEAFF.